These 20 T cell receptor beta chains share one sample of origin, sequenced in a study of blood T cells in healthy people across ages. Sample-barcoded 5' priming and a J-beta primer mix drove a second PCR of roughly 6 to 12 cycles. TCRdb passed the 5' RACE reads through MiXCR, listing each CDR3 protein once. In the table there are roughly 680,000 distinct CDR3 sequences, roughly 21% of which are singletons. Sequencing was carried out using blood. These receptors were obtained from a man between 65 and 79 years old in good health.

This clonotype appeared many times. This sequence joins TRBV12-5 and TRBJ2-2; 7 bases line up with TRBD2. The J segment lost 5 bases and the V segment lost 6 bases, leaving 12 bases of the junction unmatched. The CDR3 is 16 amino acids. CDR1 and CDR2 (germline): LGHNT, FRNRAP. In nucleotides, the CDR3 is TGTGCTAGTGGCCTGAGCGGGATAGAGCTGACCGGGGAGCTGTTTTTT. This encodes CASGLSGIELTGELFF. Complete variable domain (other parts from reference TRBV12-5 and TRBJ2-2): DARVTQTPRHKVTEMGQEVTMRCQPILGHNTVFWYRQTMMQGLELLAYFRNRAPLDDSGMPKDRFSAEMPDATLATLKIQPSEPRDSAVYFCASGLSGIELTGELFFGEGSRLTVL.

The V call is TRBV5-6, the J call TRBJ2-1; no definite D call. Trimming removed 6 bases from V and 7 bases from J, with 11 bases in between. Per the germline V gene, CDR1 is SGHDT and CDR2 is YYEEEE. The CDR3 sequence is 12 residues long. The DNA of the CDR3 is TGTGCCAGCATACGACCCCCGAATGAGCAGTTCTTC. Residues: CASIRPPNEQFF.

The J gene is TRBJ2-7, the V gene TRBV25-1, with D possibly TRBD1 on 6 matching bases. Germline assignment: CDR1 MGHDK and CDR2 SYGVNS. The CDR3 is 13 residues long. Trimming stripped 5 bases from V and 3 bases from J, with 11 bases between. Here the CDR3 reads CASSYTGRYEQYF. As DNA, the CDR3 is TGTGCCAGCAGTTACACAGGGCGCTACGAGCAGTACTTC.

The V gene is TRBV20-1, the J gene TRBJ2-5; D possibly corresponds to TRBD2 (5 bases). Trimming left V 5 bases short and J 3 bases short, with 10 bases between. This CDR3 region has 12 residues. Germline V gene lookup returns CDR1 DFQATT and CDR2 SNEGSKA (reference sequence). The CDR3 coding sequence is TGCAGTGCTGGTGGACTCAAAGAGACCCAGTACTTC. It is translated as CSAGGLKETQYF.

The chain employs TRBV25-1 and TRBJ2-5, with D tentatively TRBD2 (5 bases). There are 13 residues in the CDR3. Trimming stripped 5 bases from V and 5 bases from J, with 12 bases between. The germline V gene encodes CDR1 MGHDK and CDR2 SYGVNS. Here the CDR3 DNA reads TGTGCCAGCAGTCGCGGAGGATCCGAGACCCAGTACTTC. It codes for CASSRGGSETQYF.

This rearrangement joins TRBV6-6 to TRBJ2-5, with a possible D match to TRBD1 (5 bases). The J call could be wrong; TRBJ2-7 is a better fit for the DNA end. CDR1 and CDR2 from the germline V gene are MNHNY and SVGAGI (reference sequence). The CDR3 consists of 14 residues. This chain's CDR3 is CASSPLYDSLEQYF. In DNA form, the CDR3 reads TGTGCCAGCAGTCCCCTTTACGACAGTCTCGAGCAGTACTTC.

This clonotype has only a few counts. The chain recombines TRBV2 with TRBJ1-5; the match to TRBD1 covers 7 bases. The V gene's germline CDR1 is SNHLY and CDR2 FYNNEI. This CDR3 comprises 14 residues. J was trimmed by 0 bases and V by 4 bases; bases with no gene match: 0. The CDR3 DNA reads as TGTGCCAGCAGTGGGGACAGTAGCAATCAGCCCCAGCATTTT. Translated, it gives CASSGDSSNQPQHF. Full variable domain (missing parts from reference TRBV2 and TRBJ1-5): EPEVTQTPSHQVTQMGQEVILRCVPISNHLYFYWYRQILGQKVEFLVSFYNNEISEKSEIFDDQFSVERPDGSNFTLKIRSTKLEDSAMYFCASSGDSSNQPQHFGDGTRLSIL.

This chain joins TRBV29-1 and TRBJ1-1, with D perhaps matching TRBD1 (5 bases). Trimming cost V 5 bases and J 5 bases, with 15 bases left between them. This CDR3 has 13 residues. Germline V CDR1 and CDR2: SQVTM, ANQGSEA. The CDR3 nucleotides are TGCAGCGTTTCGGGCAGCCAGGGAACTGAAGCTTTCTTT. Translating gives CSVSGSQGTEAFF.

The chain is built from TRBV6-5 and TRBJ2-3, with D tentatively TRBD2 (6 bases). Trimming cost V 0 bases and J 1 base, with 17 bases left between them. CDR3 size: 18 residues. Germline V gene data show CDR1 as MNHEY and CDR2 as SVGAGI. The CDR3 region is CASSYSRLVGKGTDTQYF. Written as DNA, the CDR3 is TGTGCCAGCAGTTACTCGAGACTAGTAGGCAAGGGCACAGATACGCAGTATTTT.

The V and J genes are TRBV3-1 and TRBJ2-5, with no clear D. This CDR3 has 13 amino acids. CDR1 is LGHDT and CDR2 is YNNKEL in the germline V gene (reference sequence). With 3 bases removed from V and 2 bases from J, the gap between germline ends came to 7 bases. The CDR3 loop reads CASSHVEQETQYF. As DNA, the CDR3 is TGTGCCAGCAGCCACGTAGAGCAAGAGACCCAGTACTTC.

This clonotype was seen a handful of times. The chain employs TRBV3-1 and TRBJ2-3; no firm D call. CDR1 is LGHDT, CDR2 YNNKEL, per germline (reference sequence). V gave up 1 base and J gave up 6 bases, with 5 bases separating them. The CDR3 length is 12 residues. For the CDR3, the DNA is TGTGCCAGCAGCCAAGTTGTTGATACGCAGTATTTT. Amino acids: CASSQVVDTQYF.

This clonotype was seen only a few times. The chain carries TRBV5-1 and TRBJ2-3, with 7 bases lining up with TRBD1. In germline, CDR1 is SGHRS, CDR2 YFSETQ. The CDR3 is 14 residues long. V was pared by 0 bases and J by 6 bases, with 4 bases of the junction left unmatched. The CDR3 protein is CASSLGQGGDTQYF. As DNA, the CDR3 is TGCGCCAGCAGCTTGGGACAGGGTGGCGATACGCAGTATTTT.

This clonotype has a single count. The chain employs TRBV9 and TRBJ2-1, with D maybe TRBD2 (5 bases). The CDR3 consists of 17 residues. CDR1 is SGDLS, CDR2 YYNGEE, per germline. V was pared by 0 bases and J by 1 base, with 14 bases between. The CDR3 coding sequence is TGTGCCAGCAGCGTAGTAGCCGGGGAATGGTCCTACAATGAGCAGTTCTTC. This codes for CASSVVAGEWSYNEQFF. The variable domain in full, with the rest retrieved from reference TRBV9 and TRBJ2-1, is DSGVTQTPKHLITATGQRVTLRCSPRSGDLSVYWYQQSLDQGLQFLIQYYNGEERAKGNILERFSAQQFPDLHSELNLSSLELGDSALYFCASSVVAGEWSYNEQFFGPGTRLTVL.

The chain couples TRBV2 to TRBJ2-5; TRBD2 might be the D (6 bases). The CDR3 runs to 14 residues. Germline lookup yields CDR1 SNHLY and CDR2 FYNNEI. The V end lost 6 bases, the J end lost 0 bases, and 11 bases lay between the germline ends. Here the CDR3 reads CASRQTSNQETQYF. In DNA, the CDR3 is TGTGCCAGCAGACAGACTAGTAACCAAGAGACCCAGTACTTC.

This clonotype was detected many times. The chain uses TRBV5-1 and TRBJ2-1; TRBD2 matches at 11 bases. The length of the CDR3 is 16 residues. Germline CDR1 is SGHRS and CDR2 is YFSETQ. V lost 4 bases to trimming and J lost 1 base; unmatched junction nucleotides: 4. CDR3 amino acids: CASSGGLAASYNEQFF. For the CDR3, the DNA is TGCGCCAGCAGCGGGGGACTAGCGGCATCCTACAATGAGCAGTTCTTC.

The gene calls are TRBV25-1 and TRBJ2-1; D perhaps matches TRBD2 (6 bases). Germline V gene data show CDR1 as MGHDK and CDR2 as SYGVNS. This CDR3 has 14 amino acids. V was cut by 6 bases and J by 8 bases, with 17 bases left in between. The CDR3: CASRAEREWDEQFF. The DNA for the CDR3 is TGTGCCAGCAGGGCGGAACGGGAGTGGGATGAGCAGTTCTTC.

The chain couples TRBV27 to TRBJ2-5; maybe TRBD2 (6 bases). The end of the DNA fits TRBJ2-7 better, so the J call may be wrong. The CDR3 runs to 14 residues. The germline V gene encodes CDR1 MNHEY and CDR2 SMNVEV (reference sequence). This CDR3 is CASSLGDSVYEQYF. CDR3 nucleotide sequence: TGTGCCAGCAGTTTAGGGGACTCCGTCTACGAGCAGTACTTC.

This clonotype appeared many times. The V and J genes are TRBV15 and TRBJ2-7; 8 bases are a match to TRBD1. V was pared by 0 bases and J by 4 bases, with 2 bases of the junction left unmatched. From germline, CDR1 is LNHNV and CDR2 YYDKDF (reference sequence). CDR3 length equals 14 residues. CDR3: CATSRDRGLYEQYF. The CDR3 region has the DNA TGTGCCACCAGCAGAGACAGGGGGCTTTACGAGCAGTACTTC. The full variable domain, with the rest looked up from reference TRBV15 and TRBJ2-7, is DAMVIQNPRYQVTQFGKPVTLSCSQTLNHNVMYWYQQKSSQAPKLLFHYYDKDFNNEADTPDNFQSRRPNTSFCFLDIRSPGLGDTAMYLCATSRDRGLYEQYFGPGTRLTVT.

Notes on this clonotype: This clone may be a read error of a much larger clone one base away. CDR3 sequence (DNA): TGTGCCAGCAGCCCCTCACCGGGACAGGGGGCTTTTGGGCAGTACTTC. Its protein product is CASSPSPGQGAFGQYF. This chain joins TRBV6-6 and TRBJ2-7; 12 bases are shared with TRBD1. The CDR3 covers 16 residues. V was clipped by 6 bases and J by 9 bases; unmatched bases: 15. The germline V gene has CDR1 MNHNY and CDR2 SVGAGI (reference sequence).

This clonotype was observed a few times. V is TRBV7-2 and J is TRBJ2-5; tentatively, D is TRBD1 or TRBD2 (5 bases each). The CDR3 spans 13 residues. Germline CDR1 and CDR2: SGHTA and FQGNSA. V shed 3 bases and J shed 5 bases, with 10 bases lying between them. CDR3 residues: CASSFRDGETQYF. Written as DNA, the CDR3 is TGTGCCAGCAGCTTTCGGGACGGGGAGACCCAGTACTTC.